One sample yielded the 14 T cell receptor beta chains listed below, sequenced in a study of CXCR3-negative and CXCR3-positive naive CD8 T cells. Preparation of TRB cDNA libraries relied on 5' RACE carrying UMI labels. TCRdb reprocessed the 5' RACE reads; each CDR3 protein has one entry and no DNA is given. The ten top clones account for roughly 14%, within a sample of about 43,000 distinct CDR3 sequences. Input material: memory CD8+ T cells from blood. The receptors shown here come from a human donor in good health. Some clones in this sample may be carry-over from other donors' samples.

The V and J genes are TRBV3-1 and TRBJ1-3. The CDR3 extends over 17 amino acids. The germline V gene has CDR1 LGHDT and CDR2 YNNKEL (reference sequence). The CDR3 loop reads CASSLKSGPFSGNTIYF.

The rearrangement uses TRBV6-2 or TRBV6-3 and TRBJ2-1; TCRdb's D call, TRBD1, is unchecked because there is no DNA. This CDR3 is built from 16 residues. Germline CDR1 MNHEY, CDR2 SVGEGT. The CDR3 spells CASSGTGSRGSNEQFF.

V gene TRBV25-1 combines with J gene TRBJ2-1; the D call from TCRdb, TRBD2, cannot be confirmed without DNA. CDR3 size: 14 residues. Germline V gene data show CDR1 as MGHDK and CDR2 as SYGVNS. CDR3 amino acids: CASSEGYTSDEQFF.

The gene calls are TRBV20-1 and TRBJ2-7; the TCRdb D gene call, TRBD1, has no DNA to confirm it. This CDR3 is built from 14 residues. CDR1 DFQATT and CDR2 SNEGSKA come from the germline V gene (reference sequence). The chain's CDR3 is CSHQTGESSYEQYF.

This chain uses TRBV7-2 with TRBJ2-7; the TCRdb call, TRBD1, lacks DNA for checking. CDR1 and CDR2 from the germline V gene are SGHTA and FQGNSA. CDR3 length: 13 residues. The CDR3 sequence: CASSSPPFYEQYF.

The chain combines TRBV29-1 with TRBJ1-5; there is no DNA to check the TCRdb D call of TRBD1. The CDR3 has 17 residues. Germline-derived CDR1 and CDR2 are SQVTM and ANQGSEA. CDR3: CSVGSGALTGANQPQHF. Variable domain in full (rest from reference TRBV29-1 and TRBJ1-5): SAVISQKPSRDICQRGTSLTIQCQVDSQVTMMFWYRQQPGQSLTLIATANQGSEATYESGFVIDKFPISRPNLTFSTLTVSNMSPEDSSIYLCSVGSGALTGANQPQHFGDGTRLSIL.

The J gene is TRBJ2-2, the V gene TRBV2; TCRdb picks TRBD1, but there is no DNA to check that call. Germline V gene lookup returns CDR1 SNHLY and CDR2 FYNNEI. The CDR3 is 15 amino acids. CDR3 in amino acids: CASSSGTMGTGELFF.

The V call is TRBV18, the J call TRBJ2-1. Germline V CDR1 and CDR2: KGHSH, LQKENI. This CDR3 comprises 11 residues. The CDR3 spells CASSQNNEQFF.

The chain carries TRBV4-2 and TRBJ1-2; the D call of TRBD1 rests on TCRdb alone, since no DNA is present to check it. The CDR3 contains 17 residues. Germline V gives CDR1 LGHNA, CDR2 YNFKEQ. The CDR3 spells CASSQETSGAVSYGYTF.

The chain joins TRBV4-1 to TRBJ2-1; the D call of TRBD2 rests on TCRdb alone, since no DNA is present to check it. CDR3 length: 16 residues. Per the germline V gene, CDR1 is MGHRA and CDR2 is YSYEKL. CDR3 amino acids: CASSHPKEGANNEQFF.

V is TRBV5-5 and J is TRBJ2-3; TCRdb gives TRBD2 as the D gene, but with no DNA this cannot be confirmed. The CDR3 contains 15 residues. Germline assignment: CDR1 SGHKS and CDR2 YYEKEE (reference sequence). The CDR3 here is CASSLVVVLTDTQYF. Complete variable domain (other parts from reference TRBV5-5 and TRBJ2-3): DAGVTQSPTHLIKTRGQQVTLRCSPISGHKSVSWYQQVLGQGPQFIFQYYEKEERGRGNFPDRFSARQFPNYSSELNVNALLLGDSALYLCASSLVVVLTDTQYFGPGTRLTVL.

The chain combines TRBV4-2 with TRBJ2-1; there is no DNA to check the TCRdb D call of TRBD2. Germline CDR1 and CDR2: LGHNA and YNFKEQ. CDR3 size: 17 residues. This CDR3 reads CASSRKTSGGLYNEQFF.

The chain joins TRBV10-3 to TRBJ2-5. This CDR3 is built from 13 residues. Germline V gene sequence: CDR1 ENHRY, CDR2 SYGVKD. This CDR3 reads CAISDSDGETQYF.

This rearrangement joins TRBV5-1 to TRBJ2-7; as DNA is missing, the TRBD2 call by TCRdb cannot be tested. Germline lookup yields CDR1 SGHRS and CDR2 YFSETQ. The CDR3 consists of 15 residues. CDR3 in amino acids: CASSLNSGDYYEQYF.